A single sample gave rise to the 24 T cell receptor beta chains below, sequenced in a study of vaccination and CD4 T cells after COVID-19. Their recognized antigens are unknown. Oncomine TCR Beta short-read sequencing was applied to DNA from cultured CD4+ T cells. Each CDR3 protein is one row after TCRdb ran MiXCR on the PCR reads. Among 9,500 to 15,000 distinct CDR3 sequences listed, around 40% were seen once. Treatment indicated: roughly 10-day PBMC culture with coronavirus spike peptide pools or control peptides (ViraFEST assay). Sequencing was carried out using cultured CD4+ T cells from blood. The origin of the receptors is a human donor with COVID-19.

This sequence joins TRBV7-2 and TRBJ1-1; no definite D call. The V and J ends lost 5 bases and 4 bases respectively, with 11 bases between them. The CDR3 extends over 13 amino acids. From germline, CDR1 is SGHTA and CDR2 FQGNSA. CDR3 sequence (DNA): TGTGCCAGCAGCAGAGACTTTAGCACTGAAGCTTTCTTT. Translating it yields CASSRDFSTEAFF.

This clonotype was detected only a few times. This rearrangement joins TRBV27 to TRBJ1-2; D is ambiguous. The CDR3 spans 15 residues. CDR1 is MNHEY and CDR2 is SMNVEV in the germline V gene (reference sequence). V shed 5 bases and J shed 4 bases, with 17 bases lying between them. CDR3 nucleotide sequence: TGTGCCAGCAGTCATCGGTTCGGCGCCTCCTATGGCTACACCTTC. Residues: CASSHRFGASYGYTF.

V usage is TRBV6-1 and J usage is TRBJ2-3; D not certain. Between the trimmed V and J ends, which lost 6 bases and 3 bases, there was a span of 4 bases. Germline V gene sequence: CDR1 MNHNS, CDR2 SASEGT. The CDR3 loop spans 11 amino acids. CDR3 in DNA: TGTGCCAGCAGGTTAACAGATACGCAGTATTTT. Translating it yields CASRLTDTQYF.

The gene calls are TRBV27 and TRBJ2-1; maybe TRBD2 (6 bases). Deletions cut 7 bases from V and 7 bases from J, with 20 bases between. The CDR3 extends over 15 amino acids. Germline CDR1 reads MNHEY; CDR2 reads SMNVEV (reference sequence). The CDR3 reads CASTRTLTSLNEQFF. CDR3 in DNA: TGTGCCAGCACTCGAACTCTTACTAGCCTGAATGAGCAGTTCTTC.

DNA for the CDR3: TGTGCCAGTAGTATAGGCAGAGCTAATGAAAAACTGTTTTTT. As protein: CASSIGRANEKLFF. V gene TRBV19 combines with J gene TRBJ1-4; no clear D. Germline values: CDR1 LNHDA, CDR2 SQIVND (reference sequence). The CDR3 loop spans 14 amino acids. Trimming took 1 base from V and 3 from J, leaving 6 bases between them.

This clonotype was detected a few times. CDR3 in DNA: TGTGCCAGCAGCTCTCGACAGGGATACGGGGAGCTGTTTTTT. This encodes CASSSRQGYGELFF. The rearrangement links TRBV7-2 to TRBJ2-2; 7 bases align to TRBD1. CDR3 length: 14 amino acids. From germline, CDR1 is SGHTA and CDR2 FQGNSA. V lost 4 bases and J lost 7; bases outside the gene matches: 6. Full variable domain (missing parts from reference TRBV7-2 and TRBJ2-2): GAGVSQSPSNKVTEKGKDVELRCDPISGHTALYWYRQSLGQGLEFLIYFQGNSAPDKSGLPSDRFSAERTGGSVSTLTIQRTQQEDSAVYLCASSSRQGYGELFFGEGSRLTVL.

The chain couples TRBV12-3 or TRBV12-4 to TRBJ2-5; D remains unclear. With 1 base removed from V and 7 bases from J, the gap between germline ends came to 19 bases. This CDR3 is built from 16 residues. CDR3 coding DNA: TGTGCCAGCAGTTTAGAAAATTTGTGGGCTTCAGGGACCCAGTACTTC. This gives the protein CASSLENLWASGTQYF.

The CDR3 DNA is TGTGCCAGTAGTCCTCGCTCGCGGACAGGGGGCTCTCGGGGGGAGCTGTTTTTT. It encodes CASSPRSRTGGSRGELFF. The gene calls are TRBV19 and TRBJ2-2; 11 bases align to TRBD1. V trimming: 5 bases; J trimming: 8 bases; junction bases outside the gene matches: 16. The CDR3 length is 18 residues. The germline gives CDR1 LNHDA, CDR2 SQIVND (reference sequence).

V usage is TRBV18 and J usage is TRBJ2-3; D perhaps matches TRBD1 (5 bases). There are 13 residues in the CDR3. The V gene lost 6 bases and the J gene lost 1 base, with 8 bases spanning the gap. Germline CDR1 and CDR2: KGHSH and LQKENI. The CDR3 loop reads CASSPRGTDTQYF. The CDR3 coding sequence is TGTGCCAGCTCCCCCAGGGGCACAGATACGCAGTATTTT.

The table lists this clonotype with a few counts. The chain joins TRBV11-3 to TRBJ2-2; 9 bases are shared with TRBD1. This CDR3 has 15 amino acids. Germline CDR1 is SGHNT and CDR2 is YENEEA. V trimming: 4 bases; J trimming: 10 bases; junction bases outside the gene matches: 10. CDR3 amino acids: CASSSGQGRDAELFF. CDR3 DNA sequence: TGTGCCAGCAGCTCGGGACAGGGAAGAGACGCGGAGCTGTTTTTT.

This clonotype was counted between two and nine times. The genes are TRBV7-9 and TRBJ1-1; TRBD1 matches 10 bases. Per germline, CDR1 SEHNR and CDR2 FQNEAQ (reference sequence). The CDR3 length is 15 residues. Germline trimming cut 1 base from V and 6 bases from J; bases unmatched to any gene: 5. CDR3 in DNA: TGTGCCAGCAGCTTAGGGCAGACAGGGGGCTCTGAAGCTTTCTTT. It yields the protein CASSLGQTGGSEAFF.

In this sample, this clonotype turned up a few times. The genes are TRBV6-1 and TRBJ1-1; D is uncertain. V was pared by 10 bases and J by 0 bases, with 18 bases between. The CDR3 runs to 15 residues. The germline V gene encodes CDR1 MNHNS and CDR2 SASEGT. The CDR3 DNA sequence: TGTGCCACCCGGTCGCCACAGAGTATGAACACTGAAGCTTTCTTT. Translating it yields CATRSPQSMNTEAFF.

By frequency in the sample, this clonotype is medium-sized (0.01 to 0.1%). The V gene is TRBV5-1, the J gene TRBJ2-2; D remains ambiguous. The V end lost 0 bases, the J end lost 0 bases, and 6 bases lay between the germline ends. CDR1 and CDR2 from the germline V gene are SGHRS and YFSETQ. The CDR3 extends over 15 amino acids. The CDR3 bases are TGCGCCAGCAGCTTGGTAGGGACGAACACCGGGGAGCTGTTTTTT. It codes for CASSLVGTNTGELFF.

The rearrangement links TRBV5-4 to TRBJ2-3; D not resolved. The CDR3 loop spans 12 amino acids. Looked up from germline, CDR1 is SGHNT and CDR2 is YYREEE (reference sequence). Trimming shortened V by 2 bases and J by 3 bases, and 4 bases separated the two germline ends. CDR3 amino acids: CASSLRTDTQYF. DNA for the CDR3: TGTGCCAGCAGCTTACGAACAGATACGCAGTATTTT.

CDR3 sequence (DNA): TGTGCCAGCAGCCTAGGCGGGAGCACTAGCGGGGGGGCCGATACGCAGTATTTT. Its translation: CASSLGGSTSGGADTQYF. The rearrangement joins TRBV11-1 to TRBJ2-3; 13 bases line up with TRBD2. This CDR3 spans 18 amino acids. J was trimmed by 6 bases and V by 5 bases; bases with no gene match: 14. Germline CDR1 SGHAT, CDR2 FQDESV (reference sequence).

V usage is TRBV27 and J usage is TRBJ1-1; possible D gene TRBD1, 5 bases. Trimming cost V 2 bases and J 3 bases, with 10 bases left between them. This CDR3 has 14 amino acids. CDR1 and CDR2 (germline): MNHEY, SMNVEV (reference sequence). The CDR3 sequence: CASSLEGAYTEAFF. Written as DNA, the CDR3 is TGTGCCAGCAGTTTAGAAGGGGCGTACACTGAAGCTTTCTTT.

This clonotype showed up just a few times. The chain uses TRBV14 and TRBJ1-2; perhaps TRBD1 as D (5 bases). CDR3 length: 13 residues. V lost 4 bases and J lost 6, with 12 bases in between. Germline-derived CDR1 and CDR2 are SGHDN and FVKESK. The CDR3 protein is CASSPRMGDGYTF. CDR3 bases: TGTGCCAGCAGCCCCCGGATGGGGGATGGCTACACCTTC.

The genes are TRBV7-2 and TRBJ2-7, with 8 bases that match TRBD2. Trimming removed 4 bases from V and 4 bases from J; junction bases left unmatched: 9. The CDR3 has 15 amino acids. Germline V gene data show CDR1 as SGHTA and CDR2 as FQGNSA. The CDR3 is CASSSRSGGEYEQYF. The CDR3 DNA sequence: TGTGCCAGCAGCTCCCGATCCGGGGGGGAGTACGAGCAGTACTTC. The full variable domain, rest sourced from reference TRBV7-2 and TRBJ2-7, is GAGVSQSPSNKVTEKGKDVELRCDPISGHTALYWYRQSLGQGLEFLIYFQGNSAPDKSGLPSDRFSAERTGGSVSTLTIQRTQQEDSAVYLCASSSRSGGEYEQYFGPGTRLTVT.

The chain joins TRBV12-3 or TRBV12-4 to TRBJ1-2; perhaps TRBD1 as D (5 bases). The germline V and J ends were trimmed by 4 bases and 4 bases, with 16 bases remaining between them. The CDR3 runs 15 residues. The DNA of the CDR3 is TGTGCCAGCAGTTGGGGACGGCGATTTGGCTATGGCTACACCTTC. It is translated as CASSWGRRFGYGYTF.

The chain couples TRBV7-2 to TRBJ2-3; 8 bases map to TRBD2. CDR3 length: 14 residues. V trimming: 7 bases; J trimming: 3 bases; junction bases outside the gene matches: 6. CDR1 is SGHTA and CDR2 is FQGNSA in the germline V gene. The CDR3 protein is CASTREGGTDTQYF. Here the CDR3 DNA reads TGTGCCAGCACCCGGGAGGGGGGAACAGATACGCAGTATTTT.

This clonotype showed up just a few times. The DNA of the CDR3 is TGCGCCAGCAGTGATGGAGGGGTGGGTGTCAATGAGCAGTTCTTC. Its translation is CASSDGGVGVNEQFF. This chain connects TRBV10-2 to TRBJ2-1, with D perhaps TRBD2 (6 bases). Germline CDR1 WSHSY, CDR2 SAAADI. V gave up 3 bases and J gave up 6 bases, with 15 bases separating them. The CDR3 is 15 amino acids.

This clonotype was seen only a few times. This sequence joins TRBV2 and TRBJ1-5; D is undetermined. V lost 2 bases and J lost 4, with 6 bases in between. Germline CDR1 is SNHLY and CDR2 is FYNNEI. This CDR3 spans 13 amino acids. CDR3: CASSETGNQPQHF. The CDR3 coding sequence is TGTGCCAGCAGTGAAACCGGGAATCAGCCCCAGCATTTT.

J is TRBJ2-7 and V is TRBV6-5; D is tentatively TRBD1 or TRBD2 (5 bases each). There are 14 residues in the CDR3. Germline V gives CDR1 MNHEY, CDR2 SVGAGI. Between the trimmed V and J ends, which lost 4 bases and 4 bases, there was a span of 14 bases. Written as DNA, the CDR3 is TGTGCCAGCAGTTCCGGGACGGCCGGATACGAGCAGTACTTC. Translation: CASSSGTAGYEQYF.

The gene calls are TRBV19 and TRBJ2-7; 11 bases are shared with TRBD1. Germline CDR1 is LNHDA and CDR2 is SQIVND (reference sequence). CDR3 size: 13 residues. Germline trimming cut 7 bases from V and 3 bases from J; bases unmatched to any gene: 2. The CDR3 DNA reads TGTGCCAGTAAGGGACAGGGGGACTACGAGCAGTACTTC. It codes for CASKGQGDYEQYF.